This T cell receptor beta chain was obtained from a study of cytomegalovirus exposure and HLA in healthy donors. Study observations and caveats: In vitro testing confirmed a few CMV-associated chains as specific for CMV antigens. Investigators reported more than 150 TCR beta chains as tied to cytomegalovirus. A subsequent analysis found that TCR clusters from the first cohort also tended to co-occur in the 120 or so validation repertoires, with around 94% of cluster scores above 0. Using the classifier, cytomegalovirus status was reportedly diagnosed with high specificity and sensitivity.

Comments on this clone: Antigen specificity is unknown.

J gave up 2 bases and V 2 bases, and 1 base lay outside the gene matches. This CDR3 has 14 residues. CDR1 SGHRS and CDR2 YFSETQ come from the germline V gene. Data came from immunoSEQ multiplex PCR; TCRdb stores just in-frame clones and leaves some out. The sample contains under 200,000 clones, 86% of which appear only once. Sequencing was carried out using PBMCs. This TCR was sampled from a woman in her thirties in good health and CMV-seronegative. The chain couples TRBV5-1 to TRBJ1-2, with 9 bases aligning to TRBD1. The CDR3 coding sequence is TGCGCCAGCAGCTTAGGACAGGGGAACTATGGCTACACCTTC. Protein sequence: CASSLGQGNYGYTF.